This T cell receptor (beta chain) was captured by sequencing in a study of blood T cells in healthy people across ages (dated by TCRdb to the mid-2010s). The study in broad terms: Template switching captured roughly one uniquely barcoded TCR beta cDNA molecule per two T cells in model experiments. To avoid experimental bias, donors of different ages were spread randomly across the sequencing lanes. The donors were divided into four age groups: young (average around 17 years), middle-aged (about 39), aged (62) and long-lived (82). Age-related changes in TCR beta repertoire diversity were measured in the study by deep sequencing normalized with unique cDNA molecular identifiers. Two additional independent replicas of 1 million unique cDNA reads from the same blood draw were analyzed for two donors (one aged 18 to 30 and one aged 80 or older).

This clonotype was found a few times. Its binding antigen is unknown. Per-base quality was not reported, and no clone a single base away is much larger than it. General findings and caveats noted by the study authors: Donor CMV infection status was unknown, potentially confounding age-related changes in expanded clonotypes. Conclusive comparison of naive and antigen-experienced compartments was prevented by the profiling of bulk unsorted PBMCs. The percentage of naive T cells measured by flow cytometry correlated strongly with observed TCR beta diversity. Observed TCR beta diversity per million T cells fell roughly linearly with age, and a significant reduction was already apparent by age roughly 40. Estimates of total diversity based on one million sequenced T cells were regarded as lower bounds and as underestimates. Compared with the aged group, the long-lived group had more naive CD4+ T cells, fewer expanded clones and increased TCR diversity, suggesting age selection.

The roughly 38 donors, aged about 6 to 95 years, were systemically healthy Caucasian individuals from Russia. Around 10 milliliters of peripheral blood were collected from each donor into EDTA-treated Vacutainer tubes. Ficoll-Paque density-gradient centrifugation was used to isolate PBMCs, with at least 6.5 million per sample. Trizol reagent was used to extract total RNA from the PBMCs, yielding at least 5 micrograms per sample. For every donor, an aliquot of PBMCs went through flow cytometry to measure the percentages of naive CD45RAhigh/CD27high T cells. Looking up the germline V gene yields CDR1 LGHNT and CDR2 FRNRAP. V trim: 6 bases; J trim: 4 bases; unmatched bases: 6. The cysteine opens and the phenylalanine closes a CDR3 of 15 amino acids. Only CDR3 DNA is held: 45 bases, read in frame from base 1. Library prep was done by 5' RACE. TCRdb shows the sequencer as Illumina HiSeq 2500. A second PCR of roughly 6 to 11 cycles was run with a J-beta primer mix and a sample-barcoded 5' primer. Each TCR beta cDNA molecule received a unique molecular identifier from a template-switch 5' adaptor carrying 12 random nucleotides. At least 2.5 million CDR3-containing paired-end reads were obtained from each sample. All of the RNA was converted into first-strand cDNA using the Mint cDNA synthesis kit, with a TRBC-specific oligonucleotide serving as the primer. After uracil-DNA glycosylase treatment, a first 18-cycle PCR used universal primers M1SS and BC2_uni_R on all cDNA. The study's processing was this. For normalization, 1 million high-quality reads were randomly selected from each sample, with every read carrying a distinct molecular identifier. Reads sharing molecular identifiers were discarded rather than binned into consensus sequences. MiTCR, set to a Q25 quality threshold and the strictest error-elimination algorithm, was used for CDR3 identification, clonotype clustering and error correction. Lower-bound total TCR beta diversity was estimated with a nonparametric unseen species model using Euler transformation. TCRdb reprocessed the public reads (quality trimming at Q25 with fastp, clone calling with MiXCR) and kept in-frame beta chains. A single entry per CDR3 protein holds the most common genes and DNA from its merged rows. The V and J calls and clone size come from TCRdb's table, not from the authors' own analysis. The sample table shows hundreds of thousands of distinct CDR3 sequences, and roughly 44% are seen once. The ten largest clones capture around 21% of the sample.

Sequencing used blood. In this chain, TRBV12-5 is recombined with TRBJ2-1, with 10 bases matching TRBD1. This TCR was sampled from a man between 60 and 75 years old in good health. The CDR3 loop reads CASGLGQGSYNEQFF. Here is the DNA: TGTGCTAGTGGGCTGGGACAGGGGTCTTACAATGAGCAGTTCTTC.